Presented here are 16 T cell receptor beta chains from one specimen sequenced in a study of blood T cells in healthy people across ages. Alongside a J-beta primer mix, a sample-barcoded 5' primer served in a second PCR lasting roughly 7 to 12 cycles. MiXCR, applied by TCRdb to the 5' RACE reads, yields one record per CDR3 protein. The table lists approximately 600,000 distinct CDR3 sequences, around 54% of them singletons. What was sequenced was blood. These receptor sequences come from a man aged 55 to 70 in good health.

V usage is TRBV5-1 and J usage is TRBJ2-5; 9 bases map to TRBD1. Trimming removed 0 bases from V and 5 bases from J; junction bases left unmatched: 5. The CDR3 extends over 15 amino acids. In germline, CDR1 is SGHRS, CDR2 YFSETQ. As DNA, the CDR3 is TGCGCCAGCAGCTTGGGGACAGGGGATCGTGAGACCCAGTACTTC. Protein: CASSLGTGDRETQYF.

The V and J genes are TRBV20-1 and TRBJ1-2; tentative D call: TRBD1 (5 bases). Trimming removed 0 bases at V and 4 bases at J, with 12 bases between. Looked up from germline, CDR1 is DFQATT and CDR2 is SNEGSKA (reference sequence). The CDR3 consists of 14 residues. The CDR3: CSARDPQTVYGYTF. CDR3 nucleotides: TGCAGTGCTAGAGACCCGCAGACAGTCTATGGCTACACCTTC.

The V gene is TRBV7-2, the J gene TRBJ2-4; D gene ambiguous. Trimming left V 5 bases short and J 6 bases short, with 11 bases between. This CDR3 region has 13 residues. CDR1 is SGHTA and CDR2 is FQGNSA in the germline V gene. The CDR3 DNA sequence: TGTGCCAGCAGCCCAGACATGGGAAACATTCAGTACTTC. Its translation is CASSPDMGNIQYF.

The chain employs TRBV29-1 and TRBJ2-3, with 15 nucleotides matching TRBD2. V lost 4 bases to trimming and J lost 0 bases; unmatched junction nucleotides: 2. Germline CDR1 reads SQVTM; CDR2 reads ANQGSEA. This CDR3 region has 16 residues. The CDR3 loop is CSVGTSGGASTDTQYF. CDR3 DNA sequence: TGCAGCGTTGGGACTAGCGGGGGGGCTAGCACAGATACGCAGTATTTT.

The CDR3 reads CASSPAGLLQETQYF. In DNA, the CDR3 is TGTGCCAGCAGTCCTGCAGGGCTGCTCCAAGAGACCCAGTACTTC. The chain has TRBV6-5 and TRBJ2-5; D is possibly TRBD1 (5 bases). This CDR3 comprises 15 residues. Germline CDR1 and CDR2: MNHEY and SVGAGI. The germline V and J ends were trimmed by 5 bases and 1 base, with 14 bases remaining between them.

The chain joins TRBV20-1 to TRBJ2-2; D may correspond to TRBD1 or TRBD2 (6 bases each). From germline, CDR1 is DFQATT and CDR2 SNEGSKA (reference sequence). V was clipped by 3 bases and J by 3 bases, with 11 bases between them. The CDR3 runs 14 residues. The CDR3 DNA sequence: TGCAGTGCTAGCGGGGGCGCCCACACCGGGGAGCTGTTTTTT. It is translated as CSASGGAHTGELFF.

The chain uses TRBV15 and TRBJ2-3; TRBD2 agrees at 9 bases. With 5 bases clipped from V and 4 bases from J, the junction kept 7 bases outside the gene matches. CDR3 size: 15 residues. Germline CDR1 is LNHNV and CDR2 is YYDKDF (reference sequence). In DNA, the CDR3 is TGTGCCACCAGCGCACCGGGACTAGCTGCAGATACGCAGTATTTT. This translates into CATSAPGLAADTQYF.

The gene calls are TRBV29-1 and TRBJ2-3; 10 bases are shared with TRBD2. The CDR3 has 16 residues. Trimming at V came to 6 bases and at J to 6 bases, leaving 15 bases not matched to a gene. CDR1 and CDR2 from the germline V gene are SQVTM and ANQGSEA. The CDR3 DNA reads as TGCAGCGTCGAAAGGCTAGCGGGGGTCGGCGGTGATACGCAGTATTTT. Its protein is CSVERLAGVGGDTQYF.

In this sample, this clonotype turned up many times. The J gene is TRBJ1-4, the V gene TRBV7-8; tentative D call: TRBD1 (6 bases). V was clipped by 0 bases and J by 6 bases, with 11 bases between them. Germline V gene data show CDR1 as SGHVS and CDR2 as FQNEAQ. The CDR3 sequence is 15 residues long. The CDR3: CASSLAWTADEKLFF. DNA for the CDR3: TGTGCCAGCAGCTTAGCTTGGACAGCCGATGAAAAACTGTTTTTT.

Points on this clonotype: This may arise from a read error, as a much more abundant clone is one base away. The chain is built from TRBV3-1 and TRBJ2-1; D is uncertain. The CDR3 totals 14 residues. V dropped 8 bases and J dropped 2 bases, with 13 bases sitting between them. Germline CDR1 LGHDT, CDR2 YNNKEL (reference sequence). The CDR3 here is CASGLSETYNEQFF. CDR3 DNA sequence: TGTGCCAGCGGCCTAAGCGAAACCTACAATGAGCAGTTCTTC.

The V gene is TRBV2, the J gene TRBJ2-2, with 9 nucleotides matching TRBD2. Germline V lookup: CDR1 SNHLY, CDR2 FYNNEI. V trimming: 7 bases; J trimming: 6 bases; junction bases outside the gene matches: 6. The CDR3 runs to 14 residues. This CDR3 reads CASNKRGVAGELFF. The CDR3 nucleotides are TGTGCCAGCAATAAGCGGGGGGTAGCCGGGGAGCTGTTTTTT.

This chain connects TRBV12-3 or TRBV12-4 to TRBJ2-4; D might be TRBD2 (6 bases). V was pared by 2 bases and J by 0 bases, with 11 bases between. The CDR3 runs to 16 residues. CDR3 nucleotide sequence: TGTGCCAGCAGTTTAAACGGGGGTTTAGCCAAAAACATTCAGTACTTC. This translates into CASSLNGGLAKNIQYF.

This clonotype has just a few counts. The chain recombines TRBV18 with TRBJ2-5, with D possibly TRBD1 on 6 matching bases. Germline V gene lookup returns CDR1 KGHSH and CDR2 LQKENI. The CDR3 sequence is 12 residues long. The V end was cut by 6 bases, the J end by 3 bases, with 8 bases between. The CDR3: CASSRQEETQYF. In nucleotides, the CDR3 is TGTGCCAGCTCCCGACAGGAAGAGACCCAGTACTTC. The entire variable domain, with the rest obtained from reference TRBV18 and TRBJ2-5, is as follows: NAGVMQNPRHLVRRRGQEARLRCSPMKGHSHVYWYRQLPEEGLKFMVYLQKENIIDESGMPKERFSAEFPKEGPSILRIQQVVRGDSAAYFCASSRQEETQYFGPGTRLLVL.

This clonotype was picked up one time. V gene TRBV28 combines with J gene TRBJ1-5; D may be TRBD1 (5 bases). Germline CDR1 and CDR2: MDHEN and SYDVKM. The V and J ends lost 10 bases and 2 bases respectively, with 9 bases between them. CDR3 length equals 12 residues. Here the CDR3 reads CAIGGGNQPQHF. The DNA for the CDR3 is TGTGCCATTGGGGGGGGCAATCAGCCCCAGCATTTT.

In this sample, this clonotype turned up a few times. This chain uses TRBV5-1 with TRBJ1-2, with unresolved D. The V gene's germline CDR1 is SGHRS and CDR2 YFSETQ. The CDR3 sequence is 13 residues long. V gave up 4 bases and J gave up 9 bases, with 16 bases separating them. For the CDR3, the DNA is TGCGCCAGCAGCCCCGACCCAGTGGTTTGCTACACCTTC. Translating it yields CASSPDPVVCYTF. Combining the CDR3 with reference TRBV5-1 and TRBJ1-2 gives the whole variable domain KAGVTQTPRYLIKTRGQQVTLSCSPISGHRSVSWYQQTPGQGLQFLFEYFSETQRNKGNFPGRFSGRQFSNSRSEMNVSTLELGDSALYLCASSPDPVVCYTFGSGTRLTVV.

There are a few counts of this clonotype. This rearrangement joins TRBV2 to TRBJ2-1, with a tentative D call TRBD2 (6 bases). The CDR3 loop spans 12 amino acids. V lost 6 bases to trimming and J lost 14 bases, with 17 bases between them. Germline CDR1 is SNHLY and CDR2 is FYNNEI. The CDR3 here is CASSPRGAEKFF. In DNA, the CDR3 is TGTGCCAGCAGCCCCCGCGGGGCAGAGAAGTTCTTC.